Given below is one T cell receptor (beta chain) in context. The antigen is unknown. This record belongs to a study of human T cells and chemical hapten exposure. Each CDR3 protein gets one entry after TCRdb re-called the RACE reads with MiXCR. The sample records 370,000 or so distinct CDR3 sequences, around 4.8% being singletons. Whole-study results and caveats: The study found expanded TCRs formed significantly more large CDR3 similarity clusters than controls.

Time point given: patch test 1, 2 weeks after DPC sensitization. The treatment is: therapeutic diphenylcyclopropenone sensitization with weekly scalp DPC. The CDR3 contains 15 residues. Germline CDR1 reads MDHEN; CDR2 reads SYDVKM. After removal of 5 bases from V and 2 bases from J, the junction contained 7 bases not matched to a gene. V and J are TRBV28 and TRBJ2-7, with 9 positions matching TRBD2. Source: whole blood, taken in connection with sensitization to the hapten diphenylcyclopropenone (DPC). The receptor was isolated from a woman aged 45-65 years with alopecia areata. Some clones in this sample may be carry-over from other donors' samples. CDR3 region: CASSETSGVPYEQYF. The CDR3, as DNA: TGTGCCAGCAGTGAGACTAGCGGAGTCCCCTACGAGCAGTACTTC.